Following are 20 T cell receptor beta chains from one sample sequenced in a study of cytomegalovirus exposure and HLA in healthy donors. The study ran its PCR with 60 Vbeta and 13 Jbeta primers. Some clones are missing from TCRdb's copy, which holds only in-frame ones; the method was immunoSEQ multiplex PCR. The repertoire holds about 200,000 clones, with roughly 87% as singletons. Source material: PBMCs. These receptors were obtained from a boy between 2 and 10 years old in good health and CMV-seronegative.

This chain connects TRBV5-4 to TRBJ1-4, with D unclear. Germline-derived CDR1 and CDR2 are SGHNT and YYREEE (reference sequence). The V gene lost 2 bases and the J gene lost 7 bases, with 21 bases spanning the gap. This CDR3 has 17 residues. For the CDR3, the DNA is TGTGCCAGCAGCTTAGGGCCCGAGAGGGCTAGTAGTGAAAAACTGTTTTTT. Its protein product is CASSLGPERASSEKLFF.

This chain joins TRBV5-1 and TRBJ1-1; 8 bases align to TRBD1. The CDR3 totals 14 residues. From germline, CDR1 is SGHRS and CDR2 YFSETQ. V lost 4 bases and J lost 2; bases outside the gene matches: 4. The CDR3 protein is CASSKDRGNTEAFF. The CDR3 nucleotides are TGCGCCAGCAGCAAAGACAGGGGTAACACTGAAGCTTTCTTT. Full variable domain (missing parts from reference TRBV5-1 and TRBJ1-1): KAGVTQTPRYLIKTRGQQVTLSCSPISGHRSVSWYQQTPGQGLQFLFEYFSETQRNKGNFPGRFSGRQFSNSRSEMNVSTLELGDSALYLCASSKDRGNTEAFFGQGTRLTVV.

The table lists this clone with a few counts. The chain joins TRBV5-6 to TRBJ1-4; D possibly corresponds to TRBD1 (6 bases). The CDR3 length is 15 residues. Per the germline V gene, CDR1 is SGHDT and CDR2 is YYEEEE. V was pared by 4 bases and J by 8 bases, with 18 bases between. The CDR3 DNA reads as TGTGCCAGCAGCACTGCACAGGGTGTGGAGGAAAAACTGTTTTTT. It codes for CASSTAQGVEEKLFF.

This clone was picked up a small number of times. This sequence joins TRBV6-1 and TRBJ1-6, with D possibly being TRBD1 (6 bases). The CDR3 has 14 amino acids. The V gene lost 7 bases and the J gene lost 8 bases, with 15 bases spanning the gap. Per the germline V gene, CDR1 is MNHNS and CDR2 is SASEGT. The CDR3: CASKGVITDSPLHF. The CDR3 DNA follows: TGTGCCAGCAAGGGGGTAATCACAGATTCACCCCTCCACTTT.

Here the CDR3 DNA reads TGTGCCAGCAGCGCTTACGGGACAGGCTATTCAGATACGCAGTATTTT. Translation: CASSAYGTGYSDTQYF. The chain couples TRBV13 to TRBJ2-3; 8 bases are a match to TRBD1. Germline V gives CDR1 PRHDT, CDR2 FYEKMQ (reference sequence). V dropped 5 bases and J dropped 4; count of bases not matched to a gene: 11. The length of the CDR3 is 16 residues.

The chain couples TRBV28 to TRBJ2-7, with D unresolved. The CDR3 length is 13 residues. Germline CDR1 and CDR2: MDHEN and SYDVKM. With 5 bases removed from V and 5 bases from J, the gap between germline ends came to 13 bases. This chain's CDR3 is CASSRGNAHEQYF. The CDR3 nucleotides are TGTGCCAGCAGTAGAGGAAATGCGCACGAGCAGTACTTC.

Concerning this clone itself: Relative to the germline gene, one junction end is altered; a read error may explain this. Other DNA sequences of this sample code for an identical CDR3. This chain connects TRBV5-6 to TRBJ1-1; TRBD1 matches 7 bases. CDR1 is SGHDT and CDR2 is YYEEEE in the germline V gene. The CDR3 spans 14 residues. The CDR3 spells CASRPGTANTEAFF. The CDR3 DNA is TGTGCCAGCAGACCCGGGACAGCGAACACTGAGGCTTTCTTT. The variable domain in full, with the rest retrieved from reference TRBV5-6 and TRBJ1-1, is DAGVTQSPTHLIKTRGQQVTLRCSPKSGHDTVSWYQQALGQGPQFIFQYYEEEERQRGNFPDRFSGHQFPNYSSELNVNALLLGDSALYLCASRPGTANTEAFFGQGTRLTVV.

The sample holds one count of this clone. The rearrangement links TRBV5-1 to TRBJ2-7; D might be TRBD1 (5 bases). Per the germline V gene, CDR1 is SGHRS and CDR2 is YFSETQ. The CDR3 has 13 residues. V gave up 3 bases and J gave up 2 bases, with 9 bases separating them. CDR3 protein: CASSSDRPYEQYF. Here the CDR3 DNA reads TGCGCCAGCAGCTCCGACAGACCCTACGAGCAGTACTTC.

This clone was detected only a few times. CDR3: CASSYSGTVSSGEAFF. CDR3 nucleotides: TGTGCCAGCAGTTACTCGGGGACAGTGTCCTCTGGTGAAGCTTTCTTT. V and J are TRBV6-6 and TRBJ1-1, with 7 positions matching TRBD1. The J segment lost 7 bases and the V segment lost 0 bases, leaving 11 bases of the junction unmatched. CDR3 length: 16 amino acids. Germline V gives CDR1 MNHNY, CDR2 SVGAGI (reference sequence).

J is TRBJ1-2 and V is TRBV14, with D perhaps TRBD1 (6 bases). The germline V gene has CDR1 SGHDN and CDR2 FVKESK. The CDR3 is made up of 13 amino acids. V gave up 4 bases and J gave up 4 bases, with 10 bases separating them. For the CDR3, the DNA is TGTGCCAGCAGCCCAGGACAGTCCTATGGCTACACCTTC. It encodes CASSPGQSYGYTF. Variable domain in full (rest from reference TRBV14 and TRBJ1-2): EAGVTQFPSHSVIEKGQTVTLRCDPISGHDNLYWYRRVMGKEIKFLLHFVKESKQDESGMPNNRFLAERTGGTYSTLKVQPAELEDSGVYFCASSPGQSYGYTFGSGTRLTVV.

This chain connects TRBV28 to TRBJ2-7; D is ambiguous. The CDR3 covers 12 residues. Per germline, CDR1 MDHEN and CDR2 SYDVKM. V lost 5 bases, J lost 2 bases, and 7 bases lay in between. CDR3 protein: CASSLVTYEQYF. In DNA form, the CDR3 reads TGTGCCAGCAGTCTAGTAACCTACGAGCAGTACTTC.

Written as DNA, the CDR3 is TGTGCCAGCAGTGTCGGAGATAGCAATCAGCCCCAGCATTTT. Translation: CASSVGDSNQPQHF. The V gene is TRBV6-1, the J gene TRBJ1-5, with D unclear. V was shortened by 4 bases and J by 0 bases, with 7 bases between the two germline ends. The germline CDR1 and CDR2 sequences are MNHNS and SASEGT. The CDR3 extends over 14 amino acids.

This clone has just one count. V gene TRBV27 combines with J gene TRBJ1-2; D may be TRBD1 (5 bases). The germline CDR1 and CDR2 sequences are MNHEY and SMNVEV (reference sequence). This CDR3 contains 16 residues. Trimming stripped 7 bases from V and 0 bases from J, with 18 bases between. In DNA, the CDR3 is TGTGCCAGCACCAGGGCCGGACCGTCCACTAACTATGGCTACACCTTC. It is translated as CASTRAGPSTNYGYTF.

The chain employs TRBV23-1 and TRBJ2-2; 9 bases are a match to TRBD1. TRBV23-1 is reported as an ORF; its role is uncertain. The CDR3 consists of 18 residues. V dropped 2 bases and J dropped 2; count of bases not matched to a gene: 9. The chain's CDR3 is CASSQSRPGQGNTGELFF. CDR3 nucleotide sequence: TGCGCCAGCAGTCAAAGTCGTCCGGGACAGGGTAACACCGGGGAGCTGTTTTTT.

The J gene is TRBJ2-5, the V gene TRBV7-7; unclear D gene. Germline assignment: CDR1 SSHAT and CDR2 FNYEAQ (reference sequence). The CDR3 extends over 14 amino acids. V was clipped by 5 bases and J by 2 bases, with 12 bases between them. The CDR3 sequence: CASSGPAAQETQYF. DNA for the CDR3: TGTGCCAGCAGCGGCCCCGCGGCACAAGAGACCCAGTACTTC.

This clone was detected a few times. The V and J genes are TRBV5-4 and TRBJ2-1, with 7 positions matching TRBD2. CDR1 and CDR2 from the germline V gene are SGHNT and YYREEE (reference sequence). Trimming took 3 bases from V and 8 from J; bases not matched to a gene: 11. This CDR3 has 15 amino acids. CDR3 sequence reads: CASSSDRTRSDEQFF. The CDR3 coding sequence is TGTGCCAGCAGCTCTGACCGGACTAGATCGGATGAGCAGTTCTTC.

CDR3 sequence: CAISESAAEQYF. In nucleotides, the CDR3 is TGTGCCATCAGTGAGTCAGCGGCGGAGCAGTACTTC. The chain links TRBV10-3 to TRBJ2-7; D is perhaps TRBD2 (5 bases). CDR1 ENHRY and CDR2 SYGVKD come from the germline V gene. V shed 0 bases and J shed 7 bases, with 7 bases lying between them. The CDR3 sequence is 12 residues long.

This chain links TRBV2 with TRBJ2-1, with unresolved D. Trimming pared 7 bases from V and 8 bases from J, leaving 21 bases between. This CDR3 region has 15 residues. Germline V gene sequence: CDR1 SNHLY, CDR2 FYNNEI. CDR3: CASTLQRPLFDEQFF. The DNA of the CDR3 is TGTGCCAGCACCCTCCAGCGACCCTTATTCGATGAGCAGTTCTTC.

The chain links TRBV11-2 to TRBJ2-7, with TRBD1 matching over 10 bases. J lost 3 bases, V lost 1 base, and 0 bases had no gene match. The germline gives CDR1 SGHAT, CDR2 FQNNGV. The CDR3 is 14 amino acids. CDR3 coding DNA: TGTGCCAGCAGCTTAGGGGACAGGGGCTACGAGCAGTACTTC. The encoded protein is CASSLGDRGYEQYF.

V and J are TRBV5-6 and TRBJ1-4; the D is unclear. Germline V gene sequence: CDR1 SGHDT, CDR2 YYEEEE. V dropped 1 base and J dropped 7 bases, with 11 bases sitting between them. This CDR3 spans 14 amino acids. This CDR3 reads CASSLRSGGEKLFF. In DNA, the CDR3 is TGTGCCAGCAGCTTGCGGAGTGGAGGTGAAAAACTGTTTTTT.